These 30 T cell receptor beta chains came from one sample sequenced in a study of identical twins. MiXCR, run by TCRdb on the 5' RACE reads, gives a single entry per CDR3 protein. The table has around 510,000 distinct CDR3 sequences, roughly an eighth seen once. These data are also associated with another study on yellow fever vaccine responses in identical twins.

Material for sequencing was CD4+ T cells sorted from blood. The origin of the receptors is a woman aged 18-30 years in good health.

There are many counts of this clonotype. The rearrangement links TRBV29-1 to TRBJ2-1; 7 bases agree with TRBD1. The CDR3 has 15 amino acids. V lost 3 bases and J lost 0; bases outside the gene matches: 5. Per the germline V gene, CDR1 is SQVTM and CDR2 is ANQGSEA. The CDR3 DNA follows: TGCAGCGTTGACTACCGGGACAGCTCCTACAATGAGCAGTTCTTC. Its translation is CSVDYRDSSYNEQFF.

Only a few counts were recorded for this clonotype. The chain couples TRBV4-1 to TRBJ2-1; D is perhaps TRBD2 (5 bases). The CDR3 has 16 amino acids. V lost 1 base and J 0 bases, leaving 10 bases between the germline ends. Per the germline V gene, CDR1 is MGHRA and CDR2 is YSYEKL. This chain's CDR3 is CASSQVDLLSYNEQFF. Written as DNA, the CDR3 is TGCGCCAGCAGCCAAGTGGACTTACTCTCCTACAATGAGCAGTTCTTC.

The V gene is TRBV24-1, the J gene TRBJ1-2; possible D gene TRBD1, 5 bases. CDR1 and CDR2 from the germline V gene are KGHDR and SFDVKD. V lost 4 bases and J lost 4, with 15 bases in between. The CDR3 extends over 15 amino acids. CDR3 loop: CATSDPQGGGYGYTF. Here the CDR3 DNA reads TGTGCCACCAGTGACCCCCAGGGCGGGGGCTATGGCTACACCTTC.

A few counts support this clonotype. This CDR3 reads CATSDTGPNEQFF. CDR3 nucleotides: TGTGCCACCAGTGACACGGGTCCCAATGAGCAGTTCTTC. This rearrangement joins TRBV24-1 to TRBJ2-1; no reliable D call. Germline CDR1 KGHDR, CDR2 SFDVKD. CDR3 length: 13 amino acids. The V gene lost 4 bases and the J gene lost 6 bases, with 9 bases spanning the gap.

DNA of the CDR3: TGTGCCAGCAAGATCATGGACAGGGTGTGGGGAGAGAACACCGGGGAGCTGTTTTTT. This sequence encodes CASKIMDRVWGENTGELFF. This chain joins TRBV6-2 or TRBV6-3 and TRBJ2-2; 8 bases agree with TRBD1. This CDR3 is built from 19 residues. V lost 7 bases and J lost 1; bases outside the gene matches: 17. Germline V gives CDR1 MNHEY, CDR2 SVGEGT.

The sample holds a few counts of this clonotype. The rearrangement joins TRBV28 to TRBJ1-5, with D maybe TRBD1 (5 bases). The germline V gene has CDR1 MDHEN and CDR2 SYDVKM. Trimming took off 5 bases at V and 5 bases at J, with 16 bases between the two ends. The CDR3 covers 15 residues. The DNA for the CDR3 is TGTGCCAGCAGTCCGCTTGAAAGGGACCATCAGCCCCAGCATTTT. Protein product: CASSPLERDHQPQHF.

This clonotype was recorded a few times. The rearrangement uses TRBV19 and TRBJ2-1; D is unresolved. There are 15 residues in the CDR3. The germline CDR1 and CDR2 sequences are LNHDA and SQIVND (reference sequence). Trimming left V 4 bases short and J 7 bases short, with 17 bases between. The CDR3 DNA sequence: TGTGCCAGTAGTAGTGCGGAGAATAGTAGAAATGAGCAGTTCTTC. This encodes CASSSAENSRNEQFF.

CDR3 loop: CAWNLGVGGELFF. The CDR3 nucleotides are TGTGCCTGGAATCTCGGGGTCGGCGGGGAGCTGTTTTTT. V usage is TRBV30 and J usage is TRBJ2-2; possible D gene TRBD2, 5 bases. CDR1 is GTSNPN, CDR2 SVGIG, per germline (reference sequence). The CDR3 runs to 13 residues. Trimming cost V 4 bases and J 7 bases, with 13 bases left between them.

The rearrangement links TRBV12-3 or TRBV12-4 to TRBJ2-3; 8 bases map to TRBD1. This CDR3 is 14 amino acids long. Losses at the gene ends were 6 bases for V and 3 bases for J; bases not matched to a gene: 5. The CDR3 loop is CASRLRQGTDTQYF. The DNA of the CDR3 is TGTGCCAGCAGACTAAGACAGGGGACAGATACGCAGTATTTT.

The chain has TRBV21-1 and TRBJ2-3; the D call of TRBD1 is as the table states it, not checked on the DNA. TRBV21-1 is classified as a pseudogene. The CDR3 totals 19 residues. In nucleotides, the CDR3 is TGTGCCAGCAGCAACAGGGGGGACACCTCTTTTTTTAGCACAGATACGCAGTATTTT. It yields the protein CASSNRGDTSFFSTDTQYF.

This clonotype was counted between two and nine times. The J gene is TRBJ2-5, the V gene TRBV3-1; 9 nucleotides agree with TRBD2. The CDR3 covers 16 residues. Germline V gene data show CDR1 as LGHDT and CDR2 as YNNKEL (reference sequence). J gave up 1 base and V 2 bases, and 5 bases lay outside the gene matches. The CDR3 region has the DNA TGTGCCAGCAGCCAATGGAGCGGGGGGACCCAAGAGACCCAGTACTTC. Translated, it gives CASSQWSGGTQETQYF.

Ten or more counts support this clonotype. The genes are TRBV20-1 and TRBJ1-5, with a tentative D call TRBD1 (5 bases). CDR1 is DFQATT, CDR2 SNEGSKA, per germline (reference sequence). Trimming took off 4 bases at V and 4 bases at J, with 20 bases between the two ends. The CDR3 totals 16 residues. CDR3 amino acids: CSAMRSGLEGNQPQHF. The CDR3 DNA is TGCAGTGCTATGCGGTCCGGCCTGGAGGGGAATCAGCCCCAGCATTTT.

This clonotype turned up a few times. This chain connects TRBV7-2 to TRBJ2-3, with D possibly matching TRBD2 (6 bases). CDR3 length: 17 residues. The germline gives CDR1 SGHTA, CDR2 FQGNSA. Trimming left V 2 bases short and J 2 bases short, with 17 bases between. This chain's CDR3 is CASSLMSSAGSTDTQYF. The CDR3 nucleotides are TGTGCCAGCAGCTTAATGAGCTCCGCGGGGTCCACAGATACGCAGTATTTT.

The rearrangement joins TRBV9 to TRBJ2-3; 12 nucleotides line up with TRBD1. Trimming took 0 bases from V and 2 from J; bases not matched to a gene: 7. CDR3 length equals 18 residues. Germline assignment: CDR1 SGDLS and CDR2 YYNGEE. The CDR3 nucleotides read TGTGCCAGCAGCGTAGGAAGTGGGACAGGGGGCCTCACAGATACGCAGTATTTT. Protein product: CASSVGSGTGGLTDTQYF.

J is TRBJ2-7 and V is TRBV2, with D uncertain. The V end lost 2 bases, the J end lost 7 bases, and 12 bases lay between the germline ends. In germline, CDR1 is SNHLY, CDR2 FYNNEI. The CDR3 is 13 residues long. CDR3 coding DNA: TGTGCCAGCAGTGAAAATGGAATTTATGAGCAGTACTTC. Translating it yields CASSENGIYEQYF.

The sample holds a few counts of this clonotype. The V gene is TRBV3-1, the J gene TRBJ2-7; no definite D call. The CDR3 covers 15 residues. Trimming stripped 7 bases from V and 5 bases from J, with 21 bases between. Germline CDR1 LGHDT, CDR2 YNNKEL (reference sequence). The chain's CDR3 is CASTSTRGPTHEQYF. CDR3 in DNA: TGTGCCAGCACCTCGACCAGAGGACCAACACACGAGCAGTACTTC.

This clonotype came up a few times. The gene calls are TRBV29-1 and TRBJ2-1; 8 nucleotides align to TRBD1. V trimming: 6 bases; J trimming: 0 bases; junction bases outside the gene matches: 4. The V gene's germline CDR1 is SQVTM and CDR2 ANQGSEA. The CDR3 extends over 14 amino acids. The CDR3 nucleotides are TGCAGCGTAGGGACAGGAAGCTCCTACAATGAGCAGTTCTTC. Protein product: CSVGTGSSYNEQFF.

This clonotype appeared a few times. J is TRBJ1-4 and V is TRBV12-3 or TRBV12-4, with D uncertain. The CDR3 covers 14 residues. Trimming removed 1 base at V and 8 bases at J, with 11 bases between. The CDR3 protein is CASSLGPLREKLFF. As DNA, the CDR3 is TGTGCCAGCAGTTTAGGCCCTTTGAGGGAAAAACTGTTTTTT.

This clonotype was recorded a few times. For the CDR3, the DNA is TGTGCCAGCAGCCCCCAGGCTGAAGCTTTCTTT. Translation gives CASSPQAEAFF. The genes are TRBV2 and TRBJ1-1; the D is unclear. Germline lookup yields CDR1 SNHLY and CDR2 FYNNEI. The CDR3 length is 11 residues. Trimming cost V 6 bases and J 6 bases, with 8 bases left between them. Based on the CDR3 plus reference TRBV2 and TRBJ1-1, the full variable domain is EPEVTQTPSHQVTQMGQEVILRCVPISNHLYFYWYRQILGQKVEFLVSFYNNEISEKSEIFDDQFSVERPDGSNFTLKIRSTKLEDSAMYFCASSPQAEAFFGQGTRLTVV.

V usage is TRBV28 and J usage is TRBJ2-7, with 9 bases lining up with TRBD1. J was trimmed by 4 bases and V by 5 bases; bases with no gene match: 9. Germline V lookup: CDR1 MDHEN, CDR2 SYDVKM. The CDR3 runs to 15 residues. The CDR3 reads CASSLMGQGKYEQYF. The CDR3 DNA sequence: TGTGCCAGCAGTCTCATGGGACAGGGTAAATACGAGCAGTACTTC.

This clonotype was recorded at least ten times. The DNA of the CDR3 is TGTGCCAGCAACTCGGCAGGTTCCCACTCCTACGAGCAGTACTTC. Its protein product is CASNSAGSHSYEQYF. The rearrangement joins TRBV5-6 to TRBJ2-7; D unresolved. Germline V gene lookup returns CDR1 SGHDT and CDR2 YYEEEE. V dropped 6 bases and J dropped 0 bases, with 16 bases sitting between them. There are 15 residues in the CDR3.

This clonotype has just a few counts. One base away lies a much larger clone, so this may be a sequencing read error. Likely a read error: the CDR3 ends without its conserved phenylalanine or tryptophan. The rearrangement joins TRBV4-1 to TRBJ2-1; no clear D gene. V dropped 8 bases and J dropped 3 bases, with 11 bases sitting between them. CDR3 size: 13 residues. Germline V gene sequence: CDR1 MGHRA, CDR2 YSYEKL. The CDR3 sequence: CASGILGYNEQFS. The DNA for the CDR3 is TGCGCCAGCGGGATTCTTGGCTACAATGAGCAGTTCTCC.

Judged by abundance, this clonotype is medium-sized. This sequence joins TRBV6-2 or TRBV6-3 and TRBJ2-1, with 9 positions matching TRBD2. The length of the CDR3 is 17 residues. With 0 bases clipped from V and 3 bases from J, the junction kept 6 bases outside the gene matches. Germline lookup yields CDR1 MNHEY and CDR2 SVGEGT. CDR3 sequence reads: CASSYSDPSGIYNEQFF. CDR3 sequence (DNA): TGTGCCAGCAGTTACTCCGATCCTAGCGGGATCTACAATGAGCAGTTCTTC.

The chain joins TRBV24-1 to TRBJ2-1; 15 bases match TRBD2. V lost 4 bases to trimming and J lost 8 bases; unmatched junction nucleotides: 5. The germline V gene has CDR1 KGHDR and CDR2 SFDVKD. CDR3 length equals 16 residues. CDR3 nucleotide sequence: TGTGCCACCAGTGACCCGGGACTAGCGGGAGGTTATGAGCAGTTCTTC. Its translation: CATSDPGLAGGYEQFF.

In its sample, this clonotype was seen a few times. The CDR3 bases are TGCGCCAGCAGCTCAGGGGCCGGCGGGGAGCTGTTTTTT. Residues: CASSSGAGGELFF. This rearrangement joins TRBV5-1 to TRBJ2-2, with D possibly TRBD1 on 6 matching bases. The CDR3 extends over 13 amino acids. V shed 3 bases and J shed 7 bases, with 10 bases lying between them. CDR1 SGHRS and CDR2 YFSETQ come from the germline V gene.

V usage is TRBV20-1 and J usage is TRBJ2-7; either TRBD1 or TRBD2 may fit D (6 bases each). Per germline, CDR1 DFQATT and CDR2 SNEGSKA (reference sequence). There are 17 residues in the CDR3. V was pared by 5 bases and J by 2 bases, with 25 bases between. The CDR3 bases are TGCAGTGCTCAGCCGGGACACACCTACGGGAGTACCTACGAGCAGTACTTC. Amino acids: CSAQPGHTYGSTYEQYF.

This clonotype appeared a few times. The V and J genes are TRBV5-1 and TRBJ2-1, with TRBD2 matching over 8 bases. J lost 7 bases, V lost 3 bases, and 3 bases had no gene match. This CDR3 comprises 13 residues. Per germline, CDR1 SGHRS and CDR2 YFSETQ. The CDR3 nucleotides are TGCGCCAGCAGCTCTGGGACTAGGAATGAGCAGTTCTTC. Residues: CASSSGTRNEQFF.

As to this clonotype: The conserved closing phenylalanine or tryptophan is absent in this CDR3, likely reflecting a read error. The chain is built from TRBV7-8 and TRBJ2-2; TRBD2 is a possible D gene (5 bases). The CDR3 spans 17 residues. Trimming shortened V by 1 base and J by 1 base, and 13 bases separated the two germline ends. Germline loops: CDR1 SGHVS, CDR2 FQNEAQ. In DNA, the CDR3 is TGTGCCAGCAGCTTAGGTTCACTAGGCGGGAACACCGGGGAGCTGTTTCTT. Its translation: CASSLGSLGGNTGELFL.

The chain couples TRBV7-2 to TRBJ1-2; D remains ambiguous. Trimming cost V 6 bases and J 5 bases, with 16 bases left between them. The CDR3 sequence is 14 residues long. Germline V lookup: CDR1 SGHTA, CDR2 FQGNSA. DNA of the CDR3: TGTGCCAGCAGTCCCAGTGGTGGCGGTTATGGCTACACCTTC. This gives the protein CASSPSGGGYGYTF.

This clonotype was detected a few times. CDR3 nucleotide sequence: TGCGCCAGCAGCTTTCGCCGGGACTACAATGAGCAGTTCTTC. Amino acid sequence: CASSFRRDYNEQFF. The chain links TRBV5-1 to TRBJ2-1, with D possibly being TRBD2 (5 bases). Germline-derived CDR1 and CDR2 are SGHRS and YFSETQ. The CDR3 is 14 amino acids. Trimming left V 2 bases short and J 3 bases short, with 9 bases between.